Shown below are 8 T cell receptor beta chains from a single sample sequenced in a study of blood T cell repertoires in COVID-19. TCRdb's copy holds only in-frame clones and misses some; the assay was immunoSEQ multiplex PCR. This table has 45,000 to 55,000 clones, under 90% appearing once. The sequenced material came from peripheral blood. These TCRs come from a human donor in a cohort sampled during active COVID-19.

The rearrangement joins TRBV2 to TRBJ2-3; 12 positions agree with TRBD2. The ends lost 8 bases at V and 3 bases at J; junction bases unmatched: 0. The germline CDR1 and CDR2 sequences are SNHLY and FYNNEI. The CDR3 is 13 amino acids. CDR3 in amino acids: CASGLAGTDTQYF. As DNA, the CDR3 is TGTGCCAGCGGACTAGCGGGGACAGATACGCAGTATTTT.

This chain uses TRBV9 with TRBJ2-7; possible D gene TRBD2, 5 bases. The CDR3 extends over 13 amino acids. Germline V gives CDR1 SGDLS, CDR2 YYNGEE. Deletions cut 0 bases from V and 5 bases from J, with 9 bases between. CDR3: CASSVGAEHEQYF. The CDR3 DNA reads as TGTGCCAGCAGCGTAGGAGCGGAGCACGAGCAGTACTTC.

The V and J genes are TRBV6-4 and TRBJ2-6; D call uncertain. The V gene's germline CDR1 is MRHNA and CDR2 SNTAGT. CDR3 length: 14 amino acids. The V and J ends lost 6 bases and 2 bases respectively, with 8 bases between them. CDR3 nucleotides: TGTGCCAGCAGCACCAACACTGGGGCCAACGTCCTGACTTTC. This sequence encodes CASSTNTGANVLTF.

V and J are TRBV5-1 and TRBJ1-2; no clear D. Germline CDR1 is SGHRS and CDR2 is YFSETQ. The CDR3 extends over 15 amino acids. V was trimmed by 0 bases and J by 8 bases, leaving 17 bases between them. The CDR3 sequence: CASSLALEFYGGYTF. As DNA, the CDR3 is TGCGCCAGCAGCTTGGCCTTGGAGTTCTATGGCGGCTACACCTTC.

CDR3 protein: CASSSSPGPQPQHF. Written as DNA, the CDR3 is TGTGCCAGCAGTTCGAGTCCGGGTCCTCAGCCCCAGCATTTT. J is TRBJ1-5 and V is TRBV6-2 or TRBV6-3, with D hard to call. The CDR3 spans 14 residues. Trimming stripped 4 bases from V and 6 bases from J, with 13 bases between. Germline lookup yields CDR1 MNHEY and CDR2 SVGEGT.

This rearrangement joins TRBV5-1 to TRBJ2-2; TRBD1 agrees at 8 bases. This CDR3 spans 15 amino acids. Unmatched junction bases numbered 5, after V lost 0 bases and J lost 7 bases. The germline V gene has CDR1 SGHRS and CDR2 YFSETQ. The CDR3 spells CASSLEQGAYGELFF. The CDR3, as DNA: TGCGCCAGCAGCTTGGAGCAGGGGGCATACGGGGAGCTGTTTTTT.

This chain links TRBV5-1 with TRBJ1-2, with D possibly matching TRBD1 (5 bases). Germline CDR1 SGHRS, CDR2 YFSETQ. With 0 bases removed from V and 4 bases from J, the gap between germline ends came to 7 bases. The length of the CDR3 is 13 residues. The CDR3 spells CASSLADSYGYTF. The CDR3 nucleotides read TGCGCCAGCAGCTTGGCCGACAGCTATGGCTACACCTTC. Full variable domain (remainder filled in from reference TRBV5-1 and TRBJ1-2): KAGVTQTPRYLIKTRGQQVTLSCSPISGHRSVSWYQQTPGQGLQFLFEYFSETQRNKGNFPGRFSGRQFSNSRSEMNVSTLELGDSALYLCASSLADSYGYTFGSGTRLTVV.

The chain employs TRBV19 and TRBJ2-2; 10 nucleotides match TRBD1. From germline, CDR1 is LNHDA and CDR2 SQIVND (reference sequence). The CDR3 runs 15 residues. The ends lost 4 bases at V and 5 bases at J; junction bases unmatched: 4. The CDR3 region is CASSNRDRGTGELFF. The CDR3 DNA reads TGTGCCAGTAGTAACCGGGACAGGGGTACCGGGGAGCTGTTTTTT.